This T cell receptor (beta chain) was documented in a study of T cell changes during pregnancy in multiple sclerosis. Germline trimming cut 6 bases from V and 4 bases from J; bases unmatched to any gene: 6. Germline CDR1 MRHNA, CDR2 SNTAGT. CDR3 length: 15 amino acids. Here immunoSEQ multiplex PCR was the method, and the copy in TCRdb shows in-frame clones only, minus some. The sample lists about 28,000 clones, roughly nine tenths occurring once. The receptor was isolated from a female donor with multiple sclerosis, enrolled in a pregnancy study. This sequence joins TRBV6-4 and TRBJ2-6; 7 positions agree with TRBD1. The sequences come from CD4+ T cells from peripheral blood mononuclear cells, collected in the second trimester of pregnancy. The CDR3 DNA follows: TGTGCCAGCAGCCTAGGGGGCTTCGGGGCCAACGTCCTGACTTTC. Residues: CASSLGGFGANVLTF.